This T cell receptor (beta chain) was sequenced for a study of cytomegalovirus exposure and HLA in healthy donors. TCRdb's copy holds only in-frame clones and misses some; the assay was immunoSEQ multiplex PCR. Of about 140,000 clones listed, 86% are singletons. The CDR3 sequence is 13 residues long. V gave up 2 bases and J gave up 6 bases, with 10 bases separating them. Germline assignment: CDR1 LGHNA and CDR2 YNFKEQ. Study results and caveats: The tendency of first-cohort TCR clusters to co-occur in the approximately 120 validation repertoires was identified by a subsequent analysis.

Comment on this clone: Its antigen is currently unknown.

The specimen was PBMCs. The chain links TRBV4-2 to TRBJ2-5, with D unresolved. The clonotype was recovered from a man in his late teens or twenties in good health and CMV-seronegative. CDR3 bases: TGTGCCAGCAGCCAACCCCCCACACAGACCCAGTACTTC. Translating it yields CASSQPPTQTQYF.